This TCR beta chain was identified in a study of T cells in Graves' hyperthyroidism and ophthalmopathy (dated by TCRdb to the late 2010s). Concerning the study at large: Peripheral blood samples were taken at the time of initial diagnosis, prior to any treatment. A discovery cohort of around 100 patients, 43 with Graves' ophthalmopathy and 57 with stable Graves' hyperthyroidism, was used to find distinguishing TCR V-J signatures. Whether ophthalmopathy could be predicted prospectively was tested in an independent validation cohort made up of approximately 19 hyperthyroidism patients plus 17 patients who later progressed to ophthalmopathy. For training and testing, the 100 or so patients in the discovery cohort were randomly divided in a 7:3 ratio. Thyroid tissue and blood T-cell repertoires from more than five Graves' hyperthyroidism patients were also compared in the study. Once sampling was done, hyperthyroidism patients were given methimazole at a starting dose of 30 mg daily, whereas ophthalmopathy patients were given high-dose intravenous methylprednisolone. The paper describes TCR Vbeta CDR3 sequencing of around 140 peripheral blood samples, made up of roughly 45 ophthalmopathy patients, 70 to 75 hyperthyroidism patients and roughly 17 progressor patients.

This clonotype showed up many times. Its antigen is still unknown. Base qualities are not recorded, but no much larger clone differs from it by a single base. Reading the germline V gene gives CDR1 SGHRS and CDR2 YFSETQ. Spanning cysteine to phenylalanine, the CDR3 consists of 14 amino acids. The only DNA kept is the CDR3, 42 bases in frame from the first base. V is cut by 5 bases and J by 0 bases, and the space between the germline ends is 10 bases. Overall results and qualifications from the work: In cross-validation, a model built on a 13 V-J signature told ophthalmopathy apart from stable hyperthyroidism with roughly 87% sensitivity and 81% to 82% specificity, and in testing the same model reached 80%/75%. Most expanded thyroid clonotypes (frequency above 0.001) were also found in blood, which suggests that blood repertoires may mirror thyroid immune responses. In validation, the model predicted progression to ophthalmopathy with approximately 71% sensitivity and approximately 78% specificity, a median of 6.5 months before onset. No statistical method was used to set the sample size in advance, and investigators knew the group allocation.

TCR beta CDR3 regions were amplified from RNA transcripts. The first round of RT-PCR for the TCR CDR3 was performed with the HTBI primer set and the Qiagen OneStep RT-PCR kit. Libraries were constructed in a second round of multiplex PCR, after which size selection and purification were performed. Paired-end sequencing of the libraries was performed with 100 bp reads on an Illumina HiSeq2000. The authors processed their data as follows. SOAPnuke was used to process the raw data, removing reads that contained adapters or uncalled bases, had a mean Phred below 15, or lacked an exact match to the constant primer or identifier. COPE v1.2.5 was used to merge the high-quality paired reads, and each unique nucleotide sequence was defined as a clonotype. MiTCR v1.1 was used to align clonotypes to the IMGT TRBV, TRBD and TRBJ reference segments. Analysis was restricted to V-J combinations with a frequency above 0.0001, which covered 99% to 99.2% of repertoires. A TCS score was defined as the ratio between F50 (clonal expansion) and ExV (chaos), using BLOSUM62-based TCRdist between CDR3 peptides within each V-J. Welch's t-statistics and random forest reduced 514 V-J features to roughly 13, which were used in a naive Bayes classifier (R e1071). TCRdb passed the public sequencing reads through fastp at Q25 and MiXCR, retaining productive beta sequences. Identical CDR3 proteins give one entry, which carries the most common genes and DNA. The V and J calls and clone size come from TCRdb's table, not from the authors' own analysis. The sample data list roughly 650,000 distinct CDR3 sequences, and more than 15% of these were observed just once. The top ten clonotypes cover around 3.5% of the sample.

Ophthalmopathy patients had moderately to severely active disease, with a Clinical Activity Score of 3 or more, a NOSPECS grade of 4 or more, and a disease duration of less than 3 months. Patients with uncontrolled infections, other autoimmune diseases, pregnancy or lactation were excluded. Diagnoses were based on clinical symptoms, serum thyroxine and TRAb, thyroid ultrasound and orbital computed tomography. Ficoll-Paque density gradient centrifugation was used to isolate PBMCs from about 10 ml of fresh peripheral blood. Total RNA was extracted using Trizol reagent, and RNA quality was assessed on an Agilent 2100 Bioanalyzer.

The chain employs TRBV5-1 and TRBJ2-3, with an unclear D gene assignment. Sequenced sample: blood. This receptor was taken from a woman aged 40 to 50 with Graves' ophthalmopathy. The nucleotides read TGCGCCAGCAGTCTCATCTCTAGCACAGATACGCAGTATTTT. Its product reads: CASSLISSTDTQYF.